This T cell receptor beta chain comes out of a study of blood T cell repertoires in COVID-19. Whole-study context: Specimens from acute and convalescent COVID-19 originated in the United States, Italy and Spain. PBMCs, B-cell-depleted T cells, or T cells provided the cDNA or gDNA that made up the material.

Original methodology: Reference gene primer amplification gave estimated nucleated cell counts. TCRdb's copy holds only in-frame clones and misses some; the assay was immunoSEQ multiplex PCR. V and J calls plus clone size are reproduced from that table; the DNA served to infer D and trimming. The table includes under 150,000 clones, around 73% detected once. This clone was seen a few times. This CDR3 spans 16 amino acids. The V gene lost 4 bases and the J gene lost 0 bases, with 12 bases spanning the gap. Germline V gene sequence: CDR1 LGHDT, CDR2 YNNKEL (reference sequence). The sequence came from a woman between 50 and 59 years old with active or convalescent COVID-19. The material sequenced was peripheral blood. The chain is built from TRBV3-1 (or the pseudogene TRBV3-2) and TRBJ2-2, with D possibly matching TRBD2 (5 bases). The CDR3 is CASSPFGGPNTGELFF. DNA for the CDR3: TGTGCCAGCAGCCCTTTCGGAGGCCCGAACACCGGGGAGCTGTTTTTT.